This TCR beta chain was sequenced during a study of cytomegalovirus exposure and HLA in healthy donors. V gave up 4 bases and J gave up 0 bases, with 10 bases separating them. The germline V gene encodes CDR1 SGHVS and CDR2 FNYEAQ. This CDR3 has 15 amino acids. Note on this clone: The antigen is unknown.

Study-wide results and caveats: Versus the roughly 670-donor mean, an Asian-associated ancestry cluster reportedly showed fewer N-insertions in a later analysis.

The PCR had 60 Vbeta and 13 Jbeta primers. Authors' analysis steps: Roughly 11 million shared chains were among approximately 80 million unique TCR beta chains counted in a later analysis. Produced via immunoSEQ multiplex PCR; TCRdb's table is partial and in-frame only. From that table come the V and J calls and clone size; the DNA was used to work out D and trimming. The sample holds roughly 51,000 clones. What was sequenced was PBMCs. This TCR was recovered from a middle-aged woman in good health and CMV-seronegative. This chain links TRBV7-6 with TRBJ1-3; tentative D call: TRBD1 (6 bases). This CDR3 reads CASSSGQISGNTIYF. CDR3 DNA sequence: TGTGCCAGCAGCTCAGGACAGATCTCTGGAAACACCATATATTTT.